One sample yielded the 23 T cell receptor beta chains listed below, sequenced in a study of cytotoxic CD8 clonotypes in ibrutinib-treated CLL. TCRdb keeps only in-frame clones here, not all; method: immunoSEQ multiplex PCR. The sample has about 200,000 clones, approximately 79% seen once. The sample here was PBMCs, taken after 12 months of ibrutinib treatment. The receptors originated from a human donor with chronic lymphocytic leukemia.

This clone appeared a few times. The chain joins TRBV9 to TRBJ2-5; 7 positions agree with TRBD1. CDR3 size: 13 residues. Trimming at V came to 4 bases and at J to 2 bases, leaving 2 bases not matched to a gene. CDR1 is SGDLS and CDR2 is YYNGEE in the germline V gene. DNA for the CDR3: TGTGCCAGCAGCAGGGGACAGCAAGAGACCCAGTACTTC. This gives the protein CASSRGQQETQYF.

The chain uses TRBV2 and TRBJ2-1; D tentatively fits TRBD1 or TRBD2 (5 bases each). CDR3 length equals 14 residues. V was cut by 0 bases and J by 7 bases, with 10 bases left in between. Germline assignment: CDR1 SNHLY and CDR2 FYNNEI. The CDR3 nucleotides are TGTGCCAGCAGTGAAGCGCTTTGGGGGAATGAGCAGTTCTTC. Translated, it gives CASSEALWGNEQFF.

The sample holds one count of this clone. CDR3 region: CASSSPGHYEQYF. DNA of the CDR3: TGTGCCAGCAGCTCCCCGGGACACTACGAGCAGTACTTC. V is TRBV7-6 and J is TRBJ2-7; TRBD1 might be the D (6 bases). The CDR3 contains 13 residues. Germline V gene data show CDR1 as SGHVS and CDR2 as FNYEAQ. V lost 4 bases and J 3 bases, leaving 10 bases between the germline ends.

J is TRBJ2-7 and V is TRBV6-1, with 11 positions matching TRBD2. The V segment lost 0 bases and the J segment 3 bases; nucleotides outside the gene matches: 4. Germline lookup yields CDR1 MNHNS and CDR2 SASEGT. This CDR3 comprises 16 residues. CDR3 nucleotides: TGTGCCAGCAGTGAAGCGCTAGCGGGGGGAATCTACGAGCAGTACTTC. Amino acid sequence: CASSEALAGGIYEQYF.

V gene TRBV2 combines with J gene TRBJ1-6; D call uncertain. Trimming removed 8 bases at V and 9 bases at J, with 14 bases between. Germline V CDR1 and CDR2: SNHLY, FYNNEI. The CDR3 contains 13 residues. The CDR3 region has the DNA TGTGCCAGCTGTAAGGGTGAAGGTTCACCCCTCCACTTT. Residues: CASCKGEGSPLHF.

This chain links TRBV14 with TRBJ1-2, with 8 bases matching TRBD1. V was pared by 4 bases and J by 8 bases, with 9 bases of the junction left unmatched. The length of the CDR3 is 14 residues. Germline lookup yields CDR1 SGHDN and CDR2 FVKESK. The CDR3 protein is CASSPVQGAWGYTF. The CDR3 DNA sequence: TGTGCCAGCAGCCCCGTCCAGGGGGCGTGGGGCTACACCTTC.

The chain recombines TRBV27 with TRBJ2-7, with 7 bases lining up with TRBD2. The length of the CDR3 is 15 residues. Germline loops: CDR1 MNHEY, CDR2 SMNVEV (reference sequence). V dropped 4 bases and J dropped 1; count of bases not matched to a gene: 7. The CDR3 region has the DNA TGTGCCAGCAGTTCCGTAGCGGGCAGGTCCTACGAGCAGTACTTC. It specifies CASSSVAGRSYEQYF.

This sequence joins TRBV13 and TRBJ2-1, with 9 bases matching TRBD2. Germline V gene lookup returns CDR1 PRHDT and CDR2 FYEKMQ (reference sequence). CDR3 size: 15 residues. With 4 bases clipped from V and 7 bases from J, the junction kept 8 bases outside the gene matches. The CDR3 region is CASSSGLSGGNEQFF. CDR3 nucleotide sequence: TGTGCCAGCAGCTCAGGCTTGAGCGGGGGGAATGAGCAGTTCTTC.

The chain has TRBV6-1 and TRBJ2-7; 8 bases are a match to TRBD2. CDR3 length equals 15 residues. The V gene end was trimmed by 4 bases and the J gene end by 1 base; junction bases not matched to a gene: 6. The germline CDR1 and CDR2 sequences are MNHNS and SASEGT. The CDR3 sequence is CASSVMAGGSYEQYF. The CDR3 nucleotides read TGTGCCAGCAGTGTTATGGCGGGAGGATCCTACGAGCAGTACTTC.

This clone was detected a few times. The CDR3 sequence is CAWRRQAGTGELFF. For the CDR3, the DNA is TGTGCCTGGAGGCGACAGGCGGGCACCGGGGAGCTGTTTTTT. The rearrangement joins TRBV30 to TRBJ2-2, with a weak D call TRBD1 (6 bases). The CDR3 length is 14 residues. V dropped 3 bases and J dropped 4 bases, with 12 bases sitting between them. Germline V lookup: CDR1 GTSNPN, CDR2 SVGIG (reference sequence).

The genes are TRBV6-1 and TRBJ1-2, with D possibly TRBD1 on 5 matching bases. CDR3 length: 17 amino acids. The germline CDR1 and CDR2 sequences are MNHNS and SASEGT. The V and J ends lost 0 bases and 0 bases respectively, with 14 bases between them. The DNA for the CDR3 is TGTGCCAGCAGTGAAGCCCGGTGGAGGGGTGCTAACTATGGCTACACCTTC. It codes for CASSEARWRGANYGYTF.

The V call is TRBV6-5, the J call TRBJ2-2; 8 bases align to TRBD2. This CDR3 region has 13 residues. Germline values: CDR1 MNHEY, CDR2 SVGAGI. With V trimmed by 8 bases and J by 7 bases, 6 bases remained unmatched. CDR3 DNA: TGTGCCAGCCGGGGGGGCTGGGACGGGGAGCTGTTTTTT. This sequence encodes CASRGGWDGELFF.

The rearrangement joins TRBV5-4 to TRBJ2-7; TRBD2 agrees at 11 bases. The trim removed 0 bases at V and 3 bases at J, leaving 8 bases unmatched. The germline V gene encodes CDR1 SGHNT and CDR2 YYREEE (reference sequence). The CDR3 length is 17 residues. This chain's CDR3 is CASSLGVAGGFIYEQYF. In DNA, the CDR3 is TGTGCCAGCAGCTTGGGTGTAGCGGGAGGGTTTATCTACGAGCAGTACTTC.

This clone turned up a few times. The chain joins TRBV9 to TRBJ2-7; the match to TRBD1 covers 8 bases. The germline V gene encodes CDR1 SGDLS and CDR2 YYNGEE. The J segment lost 4 bases and the V segment lost 0 bases, leaving 6 bases of the junction unmatched. The CDR3 extends over 15 amino acids. The CDR3 region is CASSVGDRRNYEQYF. The CDR3 nucleotides are TGTGCCAGCAGCGTAGGGGACAGGCGGAATTACGAGCAGTACTTC.

The chain couples TRBV25-1 to TRBJ2-7; 8 nucleotides line up with TRBD2. Trimming took 5 bases from V and 5 from J; bases not matched to a gene: 5. Looked up from germline, CDR1 is MGHDK and CDR2 is SYGVNS. This CDR3 is built from 13 residues. The CDR3 DNA sequence: TGTGCCAGCAGTCGCGGGGGGAGGAACGAGCAGTACTTC. It specifies CASSRGGRNEQYF.

There are a few counts of this clone. The chain joins TRBV19 to TRBJ1-5; D gene unclear. Per the germline V gene, CDR1 is LNHDA and CDR2 is SQIVND (reference sequence). The CDR3 runs to 15 residues. V was cut by 6 bases and J by 0 bases, with 12 bases left in between. The DNA of the CDR3 is TGTGCCAGTAGGAGGACGGGAAATAGCAATCAGCCCCAGCATTTT. Protein: CASRRTGNSNQPQHF.

The J gene is TRBJ1-2, the V gene TRBV2; the D gene is possibly TRBD1 (6 bases). The germline gives CDR1 SNHLY, CDR2 FYNNEI. This CDR3 is built from 14 residues. Trimming left V 0 bases short and J 8 bases short, with 13 bases between. CDR3 amino acids: CASSEATLQGGYTF. The CDR3 DNA follows: TGTGCCAGCAGTGAAGCGACCCTACAGGGAGGCTACACCTTC.

The rearrangement links TRBV29-1 to TRBJ2-7; TRBD2 matches 10 bases. Germline V gene lookup returns CDR1 SQVTM and CDR2 ANQGSEA. The trim removed 7 bases at V and 3 bases at J, leaving 12 bases unmatched. The CDR3 length is 15 residues. DNA for the CDR3: TGCAGCGCCGAACTCCGGACTAGCGGCCTCTACGAGCAGTACTTC. Amino acid sequence: CSAELRTSGLYEQYF.

The CDR3 DNA reads TGCGCCAGCAGTGAGACTCCTGGCTACACCTTC. Its protein is CASSETPGYTF. This rearrangement joins TRBV10-1 to TRBJ1-2; D ambiguous. The CDR3 totals 11 residues. Germline V gene sequence: CDR1 WNHNN, CDR2 SYGVQD (reference sequence). V was clipped by 2 bases and J by 7 bases, with 5 bases between them.

The CDR3 region has the DNA TGTGCCAGCAGCCCACAGGGTAATCAGCCCCAGCATTTT. Protein: CASSPQGNQPQHF. This chain links TRBV7-9 with TRBJ1-5; a weak D match, TRBD1 (6 bases). This CDR3 has 13 residues. Germline V gives CDR1 SEHNR, CDR2 FQNEAQ (reference sequence). The V end lost 5 bases, the J end lost 4 bases, and 9 bases lay between the germline ends. Full variable domain (remainder filled in from reference TRBV7-9 and TRBJ1-5): DTGVSQNPRHKITKRGQNVTFRCDPISEHNRLYWYRQTLGQGPEFLTYFQNEAQLEKSRLLSDRFSAERPKGSFSTLEIQRTEQGDSAMYLCASSPQGNQPQHFGDGTRLSIL.

The rearrangement links TRBV7-8 to TRBJ1-2, with D possibly TRBD1 on 5 matching bases. CDR3 length: 13 amino acids. The V gene's germline CDR1 is SGHVS and CDR2 FQNEAQ. Trimming took off 5 bases at V and 5 bases at J, with 12 bases between the two ends. The CDR3 region is CASSVDNQYGYTF. Here the CDR3 DNA reads TGTGCCAGCAGCGTGGACAATCAGTATGGCTACACCTTC.

V and J are TRBV14 and TRBJ2-1; the D is unclear. Per the germline V gene, CDR1 is SGHDN and CDR2 is FVKESK. The CDR3 runs to 16 residues. V lost 4 bases and J lost 0, with 13 bases in between. The CDR3 protein is CASSRRGGSSYNEQFF. Here the CDR3 DNA reads TGTGCCAGCAGCCGGCGTGGCGGAAGCTCCTACAATGAGCAGTTCTTC.

The CDR3 DNA sequence: TGTGCCAGCAGCCCAAGTTGGAGGCTCGGCAACACCATATATTTT. Encoded protein: CASSPSWRLGNTIYF. The chain carries TRBV5-8 and TRBJ1-3; D remains ambiguous. The V end was cut by 4 bases, the J end by 7 bases, with 18 bases between. Germline lookup yields CDR1 SGHTS and CDR2 YDEGEE. The length of the CDR3 is 15 residues.